Here is one T cell receptor (beta chain) with its context. The antigen is not known. Trimming stripped 8 bases from V and 7 bases from J, with 8 bases between. Germline V CDR1 and CDR2: SNHLY, FYNNEI. The CDR3 covers 10 residues. The time point: persistent/refractory GD, antithyroid drugs over 5 years with positive TRAb. PBMCs were the source of the RNA used for TCR sequencing. The data belong to a study of regulatory T cells in long-lasting Graves disease. Whole-study results and caveats: Persistent Graves' patients showed reduced TCR diversity versus newly diagnosed patients. Blood alone, not thyroid tissue, was studied.

Building of the TCR beta libraries involved iRepertoire HTBI primers and Arm-PCR of CDR3 regions. TCRdb fed the multiplex PCR reads into MiXCR, producing one record per CDR3 protein. This sample yields 700,000 or so distinct CDR3 sequences, of which approximately 29% are seen a single time; around 42% belongs to the top ten. This TCR derives from a female donor with Graves disease. Sequenced here: peripheral blood mononuclear cells (PBMCs), sampled when the disease was refractory, from a patient treated with antithyroid drugs. The chain has TRBV2 and TRBJ1-1; no clear D. The CDR3, as DNA: TGTGCCAGCTTGCAGCGTGAAGCTTTCTTT. Encoded protein: CASLQREAFF.